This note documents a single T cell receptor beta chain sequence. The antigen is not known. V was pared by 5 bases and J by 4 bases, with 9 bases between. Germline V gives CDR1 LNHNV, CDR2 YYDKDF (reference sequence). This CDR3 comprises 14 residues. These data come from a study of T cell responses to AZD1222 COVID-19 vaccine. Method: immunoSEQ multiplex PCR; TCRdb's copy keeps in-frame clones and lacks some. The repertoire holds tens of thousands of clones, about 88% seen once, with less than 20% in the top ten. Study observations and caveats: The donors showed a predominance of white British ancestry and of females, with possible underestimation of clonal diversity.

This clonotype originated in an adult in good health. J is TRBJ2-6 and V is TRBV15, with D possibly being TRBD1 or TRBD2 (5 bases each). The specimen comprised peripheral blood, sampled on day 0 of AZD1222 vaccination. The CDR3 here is CATSRGEGANVLTF. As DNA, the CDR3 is TGTGCCACCAGCCGGGGCGAGGGGGCCAACGTCCTGACTTTC. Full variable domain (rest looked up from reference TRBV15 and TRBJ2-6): DAMVIQNPRYQVTQFGKPVTLSCSQTLNHNVMYWYQQKSSQAPKLLFHYYDKDFNNEADTPDNFQSRRPNTSFCFLDIRSPGLGDTAMYLCATSRGEGANVLTFGAGSRLTVL.